This T cell receptor (beta chain) was profiled in a study of graft-versus-host responses after intestinal transplantation. The table came from immunoSEQ multiplex PCR; TCRdb's copy has only in-frame clones and leaves some out. This sample has around 77,000 clones; about 94% occur once, and the top ten carry over 0.4%. This clone was seen a single time. Its target is unknown. V lost 8 bases to trimming and J lost 6 bases; unmatched junction nucleotides: 15. This CDR3 has 15 residues. Germline loops: CDR1 LNHDA, CDR2 SQIVND (reference sequence). This specimen consisted of unstimulated CD8+ T cells sorted from spleen or lymph node cells, obtained before intestinal transplant. The rearrangement links TRBV19 to TRBJ1-2; 7 nucleotides align to TRBD1. This TCR derives from a human donor who received an intestinal transplant. The CDR3 loop reads CASGVRGRALDGYTF. DNA for the CDR3: TGTGCCAGTGGTGTGAGGGGGCGGGCGTTGGATGGCTACACCTTC.